This is a list of T cell receptor beta chains from one sample in a study of post-analysis software for immune sequencing data. One entry per CDR3 protein, called by TCRdb with MiXCR from the PCR reads. The sample includes around 500,000 distinct CDR3 sequences, about a third of them seen just once. The sequencing input was blood. The receptors derive from a girl aged 2 to 17 with multiple sclerosis. The CDR3 runs from the conserved cysteine through the conserved F or W.

j_call: TRBJ2-1; v_call: TRBV20-1; cdr3_aa: CSARDPGRLEQFF
j_call: TRBJ2-7; v_call: TRBV29-1; cdr3_aa: CSVIWGWSSYEQYF
j_call: TRBJ2-3; v_call: TRBV12-3/TRBV12-4; cdr3_aa: CASNPRVTADTQYF
j_call: TRBJ2-1; v_call: TRBV20-1; cdr3_aa: CSARAERGWEQFF
j_call: TRBJ1-5; v_call: TRBV7-2; cdr3_aa: CASSLALGDGNQPQHF
j_call: TRBJ2-1; v_call: TRBV5-1; cdr3_aa: CASSWPTSGPSGSYNEQFF
j_call: NA; v_call: TRBV5-1; cdr3_aa: CASSPGAVEETQYF
j_call: TRBJ2-7; v_call: TRBV12-3/TRBV12-4; cdr3_aa: CASSLERALSYEQYF
j_call: TRBJ2-7; v_call: TRBV20-1; cdr3_aa: CSARLAGTYEQYF
j_call: TRBJ1-5; v_call: TRBV3-1; cdr3_aa: CASSPTNHQPQHF
j_call: TRBJ2-7; v_call: TRBV20-1; cdr3_aa: CSARDLMTSVVSEQYF
j_call: TRBJ2-1; v_call: TRBV11-2; cdr3_aa: CASSLRTGGNNEQFF
j_call: TRBJ1-1; v_call: TRBV12-3/TRBV12-4; cdr3_aa: CASSLTPQGTEAFF
j_call: TRBJ2-1; v_call: TRBV3-1; cdr3_aa: CASSQVDTGGPEQFF
j_call: NA; v_call: TRBV20-1; cdr3_aa: CSARDRRYEQYF
j_call: TRBJ2-7; v_call: TRBV6-5; cdr3_aa: CASTGGWEQYF
j_call: NA; v_call: TRBV7-2; cdr3_aa: CASSLALLSSYNEQYF
j_call: TRBJ2-7; v_call: TRBV6-1; cdr3_aa: CATMRRGGYEQYF
j_call: TRBJ2-7; v_call: TRBV20-1; cdr3_aa: CSASEWTGGGYEQYF
j_call: TRBJ2-1; v_call: TRBV20-1; cdr3_aa: CSARGPTANNEQFF
j_call: TRBJ2-7; v_call: TRBV7-8; cdr3_aa: CASSLDRGTSSYEQYF
j_call: TRBJ2-5; v_call: TRBV12-3/TRBV12-4; cdr3_aa: CASSAGGLQETQYF
j_call: TRBJ1-2; v_call: TRBV20-1; cdr3_aa: CSASDRESGYTF
j_call: TRBJ2-5; v_call: TRBV12-3/TRBV12-4; cdr3_aa: CATSPGILETQYF
j_call: TRBJ1-2; v_call: TRBV5-1; cdr3_aa: CASSATGGKSAGYTF
j_call: TRBJ1-4; v_call: TRBV12-3/TRBV12-4; cdr3_aa: CASSPDPATNEKLFF
j_call: TRBJ2-1; v_call: TRBV11-2; cdr3_aa: CASSLNRGSYNEQCF
j_call: TRBJ2-7; v_call: TRBV29-1; cdr3_aa: CSVEQDGETRYF
j_call: TRBJ2-3; v_call: TRBV6-1; cdr3_aa: CAILPKGPDTQYF
j_call: TRBJ2-6; v_call: TRBV12-3/TRBV12-4; cdr3_aa: CASSWGVDKNVLTF
j_call: TRBJ1-2; v_call: TRBV12-3/TRBV12-4; cdr3_aa: CASSFATGLGYTF
j_call: TRBJ2-3; v_call: TRBV5-1; cdr3_aa: CASSLDDTQYF
j_call: TRBJ1-2; v_call: TRBV4-1; cdr3_aa: CASSQPGANYGYTF
j_call: TRBJ2-3; v_call: TRBV5-1; cdr3_aa: CTSSNRADTQYF
j_call: TRBJ2-7; v_call: TRBV29-1; cdr3_aa: CSVSTAYEQYF
j_call: TRBJ2-7; v_call: TRBV5-1; cdr3_aa: CASSPWDTMEQYF
j_call: TRBJ2-5; v_call: TRBV20-1; cdr3_aa: CSGRGAGLVTQYF
j_call: TRBJ2-7; v_call: TRBV7-2; cdr3_aa: CASSLLAGGLPYEQYF
j_call: TRBJ1-2; v_call: TRBV6-5; cdr3_aa: CASSRDSSNYGYTF
j_call: TRBJ2-2; v_call: TRBV9; cdr3_aa: CASSVVRGGEAGELFF
j_call: TRBJ1-6; v_call: TRBV12-3/TRBV12-4; cdr3_aa: CASSAYQGENSPLHF